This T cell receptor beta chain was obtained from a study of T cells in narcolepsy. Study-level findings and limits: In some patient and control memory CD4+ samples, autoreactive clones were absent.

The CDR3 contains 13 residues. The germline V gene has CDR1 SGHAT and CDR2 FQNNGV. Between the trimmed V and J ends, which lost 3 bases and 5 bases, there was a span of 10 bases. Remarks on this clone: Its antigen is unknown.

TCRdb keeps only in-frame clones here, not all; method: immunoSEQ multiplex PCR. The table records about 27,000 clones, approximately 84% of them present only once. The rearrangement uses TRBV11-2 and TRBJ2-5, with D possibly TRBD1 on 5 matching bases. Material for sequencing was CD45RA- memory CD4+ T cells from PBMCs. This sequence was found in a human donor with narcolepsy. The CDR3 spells CASSLWGRETQYF. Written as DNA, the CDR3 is TGTGCCAGCAGCTTGTGGGGCAGGGAGACCCAGTACTTC.